This is a list of T cell receptor beta chains from one sample in a study of T cell repertoires in cytomegalovirus infection. Their antigen targets remain unknown. TCRdb fed the reads into MiXCR, producing one record per CDR3 protein. The table lists around 89,000 distinct CDR3 sequences, approximately 32% of them singletons. Sequenced here: CD8+ T cells from cultured PBMCs, sampled from culture after CMV antigen stimulation. These receptors all stem from a human donor in good health (CMV status not recorded). Some clones in this sample may be carry-over from other donors' samples. Each CDR3 is given with its conserved first and last residue. The D gene is left open where the match is weak. Only part of the rows carry a size: once, few, many, or a class if the clone is expanded.

D gene	clone size	V gene	J gene	CDR3 DNA	CDR3 protein
NA	few	TRBV29-1	TRBJ1-1	TGCAGCGTTGAGGTCGGGAACACTGAAGCTTTCTTT	CSVEVGNTEAFF
NA	NA	TRBV6-5	TRBJ2-7	TGTGCCAGCAGTTACTCCCAGGGGACCTACGAGCAGTACTTC	CASSYSQGTYEQYF
NA	NA	TRBV7-9	TRBJ1-5	TGTGCCAGCAGCTCAGCAAAAGACAGGAGAGATCAGCCCCAGCATTTT	CASSSAKDRRDQPQHF
NA	NA	TRBV12-3/TRBV12-4	TRBJ2-1	TGTGCCAGCAGTCCTCAGGGGAATGAGCAGTTCTTC	CASSPQGNEQFF
NA	many	TRBV2	TRBJ1-6	TGTGCCAGCAGCGAGCCCGGACCGAGCTCCTATAATTCACCCCTCCACTTT	CASSEPGPSSYNSPLHF
NA	few	TRBV3-1	TRBJ2-2	TGTGCCAGCAGCCAAGAGGTTTCTTCGTGGGTAAACACCGGGGAGCTGTTTTTT	CASSQEVSSWVNTGELFF
NA	few	TRBV7-9	TRBJ2-5	TGTGCCAGCAGCCCCAGACAGGAGGCCGCTTGGACCCAGTACTTC	CASSPRQEAAWTQYF
TRBD2	NA	TRBV4-1	TRBJ2-3	TGCGCCAGCAGCCAAGAGGGGAGCGGGGGTGGCACAGATACGCAGTATTTT	CASSQEGSGGGTDTQYF
TRBD2	many	TRBV7-2	TRBJ2-5	TGTGCCAGCAGCAGACTAGCGGGGGGGCAAGAGACCCAGTACTTC	CASSRLAGGQETQYF
TRBD2	few	TRBV4-1	TRBJ2-3	TGCGCCAGCAGCCCCTCGGGACTAGCGGGGATGACAGATACGCAGTATTTT	CASSPSGLAGMTDTQYF
NA	NA	TRBV5-4	TRBJ2-2	TGTGCCAGCAGCTCCCCTTCGAGTGCCGGGGAGCTGTTTTTT	CASSSPSSAGELFF
NA	many	TRBV6-6	TRBJ1-4	TGTGCCAGCAGTTTTTCGGAAAAACTGTTTTTT	CASSFSEKLFF
TRBD2	NA	TRBV12-3/TRBV12-4	TRBJ2-3	TGTGCCAGCAGTCCCTTCCGGAGCGGGGGCGAGGGGGATACGCAGTATTTT	CASSPFRSGGEGDTQYF
NA	NA	TRBV29-1	TRBJ2-4	TGCAGCGTTGTCTACGGGAACGACATTCAGTACTTC	CSVVYGNDIQYF
NA	many	TRBV19	TRBJ1-1	TGTGCCAGTAGTATCGGAGGCAGCACTGAAGCTTTCTTT	CASSIGGSTEAFF
TRBD1	many	TRBV28	TRBJ1-3	TGTGCCAGCAGTTTCTTGATCAGGGGGAGCGGAAACACCATATATTTT	CASSFLIRGSGNTIYF
TRBD2	many	TRBV12-3/TRBV12-4	TRBJ2-3	TGTGCCAGCAGTTTGGGAGCGGGGGCCCTCACAGATACGCAGTATTTT	CASSLGAGALTDTQYF
TRBD1	NA	TRBV19	TRBJ1-4	TGTGCCAGTAGTGCCGGACAGGGCCTCAATGAAAAACTGTTTTTT	CASSAGQGLNEKLFF
NA	NA	TRBV6-5	TRBJ1-1	TGTGCCAGCAGTTATTCTTACAATGACTTGAATACTGAAGCTTTCTTT	CASSYSYNDLNTEAFF
NA	many	TRBV10-3	TRBJ2-6	TGTGCCATCAGTGAGTTAATTCCTAGCTCTGGGGCCAACGTCCTGACTTTC	CAISELIPSSGANVLTF
NA	many	TRBV11-3	TRBJ2-1	TGTGCCAGCAGCTTAGTCCGGGGGGCGGGTGAGCAGTTCTTC	CASSLVRGAGEQFF
NA	NA	TRBV6-6	TRBJ2-5	TGTGCCAGCAGCCTGACAGTCCAAGAGACCCAGTACTTC	CASSLTVQETQYF
TRBD1	NA	TRBV7-9	TRBJ1-1	TGTGCCAGCAAATCAGGGGGGGCGAGGACTGAAGCTTTCTTT	CASKSGGARTEAFF
TRBD1	few	TRBV7-9	TRBJ2-7	TGTGCCAGCAGCGCCGGGACAGGGGAGTCCTACGAGCAGTACTTC	CASSAGTGESYEQYF
NA	NA	TRBV20-1	TRBJ2-7	TGCAGTGCTAGTTTAGCGGCCGAGGACGAGCAGTACTTC	CSASLAAEDEQYF
NA	NA	TRBV7-9	TRBJ2-3	TGTGCCAGCAGCTTTGGCAGTCAGAGAGCAGATACGCAGTATTTT	CASSFGSQRADTQYF
NA	few	TRBV2	TRBJ1-5	TGTGCCAGCAAGGAAGAGGGTATCAATCAGCCCCAGCATTTT	CASKEEGINQPQHF
NA	NA	TRBV6-5	TRBJ1-2	TGTGCCAGCCATGGGGGGGCAGACTATGGCTACACCTTC	CASHGGADYGYTF
TRBD1	NA	TRBV12-3/TRBV12-4	TRBJ1-5	TGTGCCAGCAGCGACAGGGGCGGCCAGCCCCAGCATTTT	CASSDRGGQPQHF
NA	NA	TRBV7-3	TRBJ2-1	TGTGCCAGCAGCCCCGGGCCTAGGAATGAGCAGTTCTTC	CASSPGPRNEQFF
TRBD1	few	TRBV19	TRBJ2-7	TGTGCCAGTAGTATAGGACAGGGACAGACCTACGAGCAGTACTTC	CASSIGQGQTYEQYF
NA	once	TRBV19	TRBJ1-1	TGTGCCAGTAGTTCCATGGGGAACACTGAAGCTTTCTTT	CASSSMGNTEAFF
TRBD1	few	TRBV11-2	TRBJ1-3	TGTGCCAGCAGCTCTACCGGGACAGGGGCCTTGAGCTCTGGAAACACCATATATTTT	CASSSTGTGALSSGNTIYF